The entry below gives a single T cell receptor beta chain sequence along with its context. Its antigen is still unknown. Assay used: immunoSEQ multiplex PCR; TCRdb lists only in-frame clones, some missing. This sample has about 27,000 clones, with over 75% found just once. The entry originates in a study of OX40 agonist ivuxolimab in advanced cancers. About the research overall: Patients received ivuxolimab, an intravenous treatment, every 2 weeks at 0.01 to 10 mg/kg. Patients treated during dose escalation were battling hepatocellular carcinoma, melanoma, renal cell or head and neck cancer.

Regarding the study as a whole: Some of the lowest clonal expansion was seen in partial responders at 0.1-3.0 mg/kg. It was also the case that some nonresponders had low normalized T-cell clonal expansion.

The CDR3 is made up of 19 amino acids. Per the germline V gene, CDR1 is ENHRY and CDR2 is SYGVKD. The V and J ends lost 8 bases and 0 bases, in that order; junction bases with no gene match: 14. The chain has TRBV10-3 and TRBJ2-6; 9 nucleotides match TRBD1. The source was CD4+ or CD8+ T cells sorted from blood, collected in a trial of the OX40 agonist ivuxolimab. The TCR comes from an adult with an advanced solid tumor such as melanoma, head and neck, liver or kidney cancer. CDR3 bases: TGTGCCATCTGGGATTCATCGGGACAGGGCGGCTCTGGGGCCAACGTCCTGACTTTC. It is translated as CAIWDSSGQGGSGANVLTF.